This T cell receptor (beta chain) was recovered during a study of T-cell memory formation after mild COVID-19. On the study more broadly: TCR clusters showed largely donor specificity. The study's findings and limits: Some clones that responded were present in memory (sampled pre-infection), which suggests cross-reactive memory joined. CD4+ contracting clones were found mainly in CM and EM, and CD8+ ones in EMRA.

V was pared by 1 base and J by 0 bases, with 10 bases between. The CDR3 has 17 residues. CDR1 is SGHTA, CDR2 FQGNSA, per germline. This clonotype has more than one count but fewer than ten. Antigen specificity is unknown. After 5'RACE with constant-segment primers, TCR alpha and TCR beta cDNA libraries carrying sample barcodes and UMIs were obtained. MiXCR was run by TCRdb on the 5' RACE reads, yielding one entry per CDR3 protein. The sample has 70,000 to 95,000 distinct CDR3 sequences; about 13% are singletons. The TCR originated in a man younger than 35 who had mild COVID-19 (a few samples of this study predate the infection). Cell type and time point are not known. This chain uses TRBV7-2 with TRBJ1-6, with no clear D. The sequencing sample was made of PBMCs or a T cell subset sorted from them (not recorded which). The CDR3 nucleotides read TGTGCCAGCAGCTTAGATACCGGGCGCTCCTATAATTCACCCCTCCACTTT. Protein sequence: CASSLDTGRSYNSPLHF.